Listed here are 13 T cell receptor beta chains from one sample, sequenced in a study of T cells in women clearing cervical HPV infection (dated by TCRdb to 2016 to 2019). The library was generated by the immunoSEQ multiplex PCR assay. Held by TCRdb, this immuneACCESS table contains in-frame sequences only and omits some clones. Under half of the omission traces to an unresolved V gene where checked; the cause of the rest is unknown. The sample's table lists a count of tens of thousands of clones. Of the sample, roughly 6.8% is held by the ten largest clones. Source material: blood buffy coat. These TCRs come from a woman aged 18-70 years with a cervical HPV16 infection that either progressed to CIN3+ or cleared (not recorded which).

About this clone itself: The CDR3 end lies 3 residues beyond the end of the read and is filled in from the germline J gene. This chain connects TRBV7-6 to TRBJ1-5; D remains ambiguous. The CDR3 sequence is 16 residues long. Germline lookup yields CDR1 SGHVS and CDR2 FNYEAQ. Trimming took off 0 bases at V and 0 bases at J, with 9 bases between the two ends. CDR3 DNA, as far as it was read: TGTGCCAGCAGCTTAGCGGAAGCGGATAGCAATCAGCCC. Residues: CASSLAEADSNQP. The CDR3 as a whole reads CASSLAEADSNQPQHF.

CDR3 loop: CASSDGQGDTDTQYF. The DNA read from the CDR3 is TGCGCCAGCAGCGATGGACAGGGGGACACAGATACG. The V and J genes are TRBV5-1 and TRBJ2-3; 10 positions agree with TRBD1. With the read ending 3 residues before the CDR3 end, the germline J gene is used to fill in that end. Germline V gives CDR1 SGHRS, CDR2 YFSETQ. V shed 4 bases, J shed 2 bases, and the junction held 4 bases outside the gene matches. The CDR3 consists of 15 residues. Together with reference TRBV5-1 and TRBJ2-3, the CDR3 gives the full variable domain: KAGVTQTPRYLIKTRGQQVTLSCSPISGHRSVSWYQQTPGQGLQFLFEYFSETQRNKGNFPGRFSGRQFSNSRSEMNVSTLELGDSALYLCASSDGQGDTDTQYFGPGTRLTVL.

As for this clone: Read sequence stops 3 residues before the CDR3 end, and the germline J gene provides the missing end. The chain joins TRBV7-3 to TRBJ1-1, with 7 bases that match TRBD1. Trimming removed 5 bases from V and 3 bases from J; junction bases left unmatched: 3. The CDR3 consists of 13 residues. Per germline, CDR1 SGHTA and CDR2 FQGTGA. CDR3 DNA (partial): TGTGCCAGCAGCCAGACAGGGTACACTGAA. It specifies CASSQTGYTE. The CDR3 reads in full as CASSQTGYTEAFF.

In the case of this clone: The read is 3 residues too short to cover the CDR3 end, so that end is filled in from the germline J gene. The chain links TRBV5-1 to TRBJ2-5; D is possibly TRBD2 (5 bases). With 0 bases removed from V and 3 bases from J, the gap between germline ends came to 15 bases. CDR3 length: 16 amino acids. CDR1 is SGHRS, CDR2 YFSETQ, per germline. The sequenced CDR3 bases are TGCGCCAGCAGCTTGGCAACCGGAGACGGGGAAGAGACC. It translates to CASSLATGDGEET. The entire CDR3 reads CASSLATGDGEETQYF. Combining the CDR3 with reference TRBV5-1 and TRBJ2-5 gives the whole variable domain KAGVTQTPRYLIKTRGQQVTLSCSPISGHRSVSWYQQTPGQGLQFLFEYFSETQRNKGNFPGRFSGRQFSNSRSEMNVSTLELGDSALYLCASSLATGDGEETQYFGPGTRLLVL.

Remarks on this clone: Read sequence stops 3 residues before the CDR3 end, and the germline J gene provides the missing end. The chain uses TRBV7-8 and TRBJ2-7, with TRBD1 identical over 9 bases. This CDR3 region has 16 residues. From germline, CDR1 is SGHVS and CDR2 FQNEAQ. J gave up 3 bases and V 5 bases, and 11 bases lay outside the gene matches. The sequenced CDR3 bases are TGTGCCAGCAGCGATAAGGACAGGGGCGATATCTACGAG. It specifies CASSDKDRGDIYE. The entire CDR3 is CASSDKDRGDIYEQYF.

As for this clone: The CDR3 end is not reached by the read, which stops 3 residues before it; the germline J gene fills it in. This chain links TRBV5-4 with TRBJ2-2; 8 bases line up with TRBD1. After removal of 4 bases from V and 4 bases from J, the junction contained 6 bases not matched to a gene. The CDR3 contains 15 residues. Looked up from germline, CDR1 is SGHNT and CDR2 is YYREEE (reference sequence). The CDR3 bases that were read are TGTGCCAGCAGCCGACAGGGGATATTCACCGGGGAG. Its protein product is CASSRQGIFTGE. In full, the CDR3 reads CASSRQGIFTGELFF.

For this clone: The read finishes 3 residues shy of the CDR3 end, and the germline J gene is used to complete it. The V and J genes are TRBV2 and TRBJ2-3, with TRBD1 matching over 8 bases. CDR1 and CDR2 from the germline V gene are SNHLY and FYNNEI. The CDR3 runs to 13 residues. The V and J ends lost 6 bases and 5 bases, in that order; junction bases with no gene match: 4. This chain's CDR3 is CASRADRVDTQYF. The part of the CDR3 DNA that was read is TGTGCCAGCAGAGCGGACAGGGTAGATACG.

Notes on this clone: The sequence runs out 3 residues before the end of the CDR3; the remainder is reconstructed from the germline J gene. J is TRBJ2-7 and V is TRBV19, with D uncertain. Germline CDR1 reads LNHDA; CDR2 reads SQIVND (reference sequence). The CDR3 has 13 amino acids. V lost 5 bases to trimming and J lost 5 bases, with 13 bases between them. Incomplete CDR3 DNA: TGTGCCAGTAGTTCTCATAACCAGGACGAG. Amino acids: CASSSHNQDE. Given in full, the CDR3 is CASSSHNQDEQYF.

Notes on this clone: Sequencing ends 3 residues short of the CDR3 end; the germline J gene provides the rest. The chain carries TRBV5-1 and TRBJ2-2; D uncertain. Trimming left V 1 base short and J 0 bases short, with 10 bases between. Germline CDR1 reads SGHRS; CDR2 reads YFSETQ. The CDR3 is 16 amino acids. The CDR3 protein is CASSLIGPSNTGELFF. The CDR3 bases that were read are TGCGCCAGCAGCTTGATTGGGCCGTCGAACACCGGGGAG.

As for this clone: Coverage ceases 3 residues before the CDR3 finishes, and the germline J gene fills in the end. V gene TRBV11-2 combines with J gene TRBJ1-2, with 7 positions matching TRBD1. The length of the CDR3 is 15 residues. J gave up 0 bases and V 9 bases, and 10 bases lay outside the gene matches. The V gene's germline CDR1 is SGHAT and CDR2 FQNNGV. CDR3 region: CASHISGQPNYGYTF. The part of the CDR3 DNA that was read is TGTGCCAGTCATATTTCGGGACAGCCTAACTATGGC.

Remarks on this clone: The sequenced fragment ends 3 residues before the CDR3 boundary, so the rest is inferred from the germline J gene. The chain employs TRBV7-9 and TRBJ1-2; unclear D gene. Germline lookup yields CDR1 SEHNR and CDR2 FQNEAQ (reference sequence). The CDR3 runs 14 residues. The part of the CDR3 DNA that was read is TGTGCCAGCAGCTTAGTATCAAACACAGATACC. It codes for CASSLVSNTDT. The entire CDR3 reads CASSLVSNTDTYTF.

CDR3 amino acids: CASSLSGGQDGGEQYF. CDR3 bases read: TGTGCCAGTAGCCTCAGTGGGGGACAGGACGGGGGCGAG. The chain combines TRBV19 with TRBJ2-7; 8 bases agree with TRBD1. The read comes to an end 3 residues before the CDR3 does, leaving the germline J gene to fill in the end. Germline lookup yields CDR1 LNHDA and CDR2 SQIVND (reference sequence). The trim removed 6 bases at V and 6 bases at J, leaving 16 bases unmatched. The CDR3 covers 16 residues.

The DNA read from the CDR3 is TGTGCCAGTCACAGGGGGAGCACAGATACC. Translation: CASHRGSTDT. The whole CDR3 reads CASHRGSTDTYTF. The chain employs TRBV19 and TRBJ1-2, with TRBD1 identical over 8 bases. The read halts 3 residues ahead of the CDR3 end, with the missing end drawn from the germline J gene. Germline CDR1 and CDR2: LNHDA and SQIVND (reference sequence). The CDR3 spans 13 residues. Full variable domain (rest looked up from reference TRBV19 and TRBJ1-2): DGGITQSPKYLFRKEGQNVTLSCEQNLNHDAMYWYRQDPGQGLRLIYYSQIVNDFQKGDIAEGYSVSREKKESFPLTVTSAQKNPTAFYLCASHRGSTDTYTFGSGTRLTVV.